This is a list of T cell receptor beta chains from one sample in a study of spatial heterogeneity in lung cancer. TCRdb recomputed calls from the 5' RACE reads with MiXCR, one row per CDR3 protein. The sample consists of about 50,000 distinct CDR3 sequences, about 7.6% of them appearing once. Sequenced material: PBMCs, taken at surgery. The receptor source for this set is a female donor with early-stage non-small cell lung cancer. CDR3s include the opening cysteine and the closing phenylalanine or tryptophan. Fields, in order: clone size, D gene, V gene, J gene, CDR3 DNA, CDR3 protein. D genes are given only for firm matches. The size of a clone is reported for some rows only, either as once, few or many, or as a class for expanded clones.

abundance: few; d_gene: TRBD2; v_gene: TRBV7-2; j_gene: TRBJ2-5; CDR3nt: TGTGCCAGCACTGGGCGGGGGGCAGAGACCCAGTACTTC; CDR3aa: CASTGRGAETQYF
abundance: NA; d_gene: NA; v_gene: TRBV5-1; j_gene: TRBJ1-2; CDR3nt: TGCGCCAGCAGTCCCTCAGGGACGCCTCGTTATGGCTACACCTTC; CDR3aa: CASSPSGTPRYGYTF
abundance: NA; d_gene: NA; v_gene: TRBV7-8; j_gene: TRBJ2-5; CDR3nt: TGTGCCAGCAGCATCGACTCGAAACCGGAGTACTTC; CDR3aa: CASSIDSKPEYF
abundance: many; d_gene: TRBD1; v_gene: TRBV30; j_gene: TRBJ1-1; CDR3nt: TGTGCCTGGAGTGGGGACAGGGGGCCTGAAGCTTTCTTT; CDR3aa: CAWSGDRGPEAFF
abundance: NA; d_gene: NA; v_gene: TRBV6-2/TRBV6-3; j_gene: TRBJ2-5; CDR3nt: TGTGCCAGCAGTTACCCTCCCGACGTCCAAGAGACCCAGTACTTC; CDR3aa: CASSYPPDVQETQYF
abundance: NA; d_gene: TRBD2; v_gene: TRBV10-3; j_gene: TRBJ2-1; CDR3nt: TGTGCCATCAGCCGGACTAGCGGGGGTGATAATGAGCAGTTCTTC; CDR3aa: CAISRTSGGDNEQFF
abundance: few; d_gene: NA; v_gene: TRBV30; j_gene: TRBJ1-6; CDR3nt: TGTGCCTGGAGGAGGAGCTCCTATAATTCACCCCTCCACTTT; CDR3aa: CAWRRSSYNSPLHF
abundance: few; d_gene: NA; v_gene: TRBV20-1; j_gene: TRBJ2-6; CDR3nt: TGCAGTGCTAGAGATTTTAGGGGGTCTGGGGCCAACGTCCTGACTTTC; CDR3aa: CSARDFRGSGANVLTF
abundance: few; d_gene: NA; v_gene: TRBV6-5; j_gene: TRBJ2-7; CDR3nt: TGTGCCAGCAGGCCTCCGGGACCCCGATCCTACGAGCAGTACTTC; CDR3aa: CASRPPGPRSYEQYF
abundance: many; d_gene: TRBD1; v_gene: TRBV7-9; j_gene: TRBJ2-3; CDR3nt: TGTGCCAGCAGCTATGGACAGGCTCCAGATACGCAGTATTTT; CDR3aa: CASSYGQAPDTQYF
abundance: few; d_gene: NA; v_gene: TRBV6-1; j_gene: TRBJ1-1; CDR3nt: TGTGCCAGCAGTGATTACCGTCGACAGAACACTGAAGCTTTCTTT; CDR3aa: CASSDYRRQNTEAFF
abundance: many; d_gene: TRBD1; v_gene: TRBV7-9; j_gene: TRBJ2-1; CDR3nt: TGTGCCAGCACCAGGGGGAACGGTGAGCAGTTCTTC; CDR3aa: CASTRGNGEQFF
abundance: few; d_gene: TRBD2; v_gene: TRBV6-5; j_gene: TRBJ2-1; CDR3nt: TGTGCCAGCCGTCGGACTAGCGGGGAAGCCTACAATGAGCAGTTCTTC; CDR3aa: CASRRTSGEAYNEQFF
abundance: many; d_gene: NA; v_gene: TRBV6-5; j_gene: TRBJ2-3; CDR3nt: TGTGCCAGCAGAGGGATGGGCACAGATACGCAGTATTTT; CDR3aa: CASRGMGTDTQYF
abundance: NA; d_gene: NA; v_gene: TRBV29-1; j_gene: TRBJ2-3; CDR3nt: TGCAGCGCCGGCGGCAACAACCAAGCAGGAGATACGCAGTATTTT; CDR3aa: CSAGGNNQAGDTQYF
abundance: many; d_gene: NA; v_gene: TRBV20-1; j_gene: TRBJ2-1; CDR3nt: TGCAGTGCTAGGGCCCCCCTCCCCCAGCACAATGAGCAGTTCTTC; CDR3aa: CSARAPLPQHNEQFF
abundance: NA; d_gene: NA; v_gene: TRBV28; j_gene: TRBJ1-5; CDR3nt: TGTGCCAGCAGGGACAGTGGCTGGGAACAGCCCCAGCATTTT; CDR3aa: CASRDSGWEQPQHF
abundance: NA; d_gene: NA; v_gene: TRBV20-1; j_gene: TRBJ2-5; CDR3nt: TGCAGTGCTCTTCAAAGGGGGGAGACCCAGTACTTC; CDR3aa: CSALQRGETQYF
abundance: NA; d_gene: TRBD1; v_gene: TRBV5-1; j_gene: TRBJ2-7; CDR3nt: TGCGCCAGCAGCTTGAGCCCAGGGGGCTCCTACGAGCAGTACTTC; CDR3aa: CASSLSPGGSYEQYF
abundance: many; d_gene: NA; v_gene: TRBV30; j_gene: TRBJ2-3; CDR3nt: TGTGCCTGGAGTAGACGGGGGGCAGGTACGCAGTATTTT; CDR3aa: CAWSRRGAGTQYF
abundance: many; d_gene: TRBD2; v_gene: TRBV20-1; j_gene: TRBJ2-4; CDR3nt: TGCAGTGCTAGGCAGACTAGCGGGGGGGTTAAGAACATTCAGTACTTC; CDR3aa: CSARQTSGGVKNIQYF
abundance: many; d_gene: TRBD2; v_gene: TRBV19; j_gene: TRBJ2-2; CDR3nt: TGTGCCACCTCCAGGTGGGGGGGTATCGACACCGGGGAGCTGTTTTTT; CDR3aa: CATSRWGGIDTGELFF
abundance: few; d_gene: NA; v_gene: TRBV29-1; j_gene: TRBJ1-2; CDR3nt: TGCAGCGTTGAGACCCCAGGGTCTAACTATGGCTACACCTTC; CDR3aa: CSVETPGSNYGYTF
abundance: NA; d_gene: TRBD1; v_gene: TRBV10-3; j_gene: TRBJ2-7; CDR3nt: TGTGCCACCTCAACCGGGACAGGGAGTGAGCAGTACTTC; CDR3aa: CATSTGTGSEQYF